This T cell receptor (beta chain) is from a study of blood T cell repertoires in COVID-19. On the study more broadly: Researchers got acute and convalescent COVID-19 samples from the United States, Italy and Spain. Sources were T cells, B-cell-depleted T cells, or PBMCs; the material itself was cDNA or gDNA.

CDR3 length: 15 residues. CDR1 is SGHTA and CDR2 is FQGNSA in the germline V gene. Trimming at V came to 5 bases and at J to 10 bases, leaving 9 bases not matched to a gene. Data came from immunoSEQ multiplex PCR; TCRdb stores just in-frame clones and leaves some out. The sample lists under 150,000 clones, 70% to 90% seen once, with roughly 8.1% in the top ten. The sequence derives from a woman aged 70-85 years who had recovered from COVID-19. V gene TRBV7-2 combines with J gene TRBJ1-6, with 9 bases aligning to TRBD1. Sequenced: peripheral blood. CDR3 in amino acids: CASSGRGQGGSPLHF. DNA of the CDR3: TGTGCCAGCAGCGGGAGGGGACAGGGCGGATCACCCCTCCACTTT.